These 15 T cell receptor beta chains were sequenced from one sample in a study of OX40 agonist ivuxolimab in advanced cancers. Sequenced by immunoSEQ multiplex PCR; TCRdb stores in-frame clones only, minus some. The table lists about 59,000 clones, 83% of them singletons. The sample here was CD4+ or CD8+ T cells sorted from blood, taken in a trial of the OX40 agonist ivuxolimab. These receptors all stem from an adult with an advanced solid tumor such as melanoma, head and neck, liver or kidney cancer.

The V and J genes are TRBV11-3 and TRBJ2-7; weak D call: TRBD1 (6 bases). CDR1 is SGHNT and CDR2 is YENEEA in the germline V gene. The CDR3 has 18 residues. The V and J ends lost 2 bases and 5 bases respectively, with 25 bases between them. The CDR3: CASSLLVGSRQAADEQYF. Written as DNA, the CDR3 is TGTGCCAGCAGCTTACTTGTAGGTTCCAGACAGGCGGCCGACGAGCAGTACTTC.

V is TRBV5-4 and J is TRBJ1-1; D is unresolved. Germline assignment: CDR1 SGHNT and CDR2 YYREEE (reference sequence). V lost 4 bases and J 1 base, leaving 8 bases between the germline ends. CDR3 size: 13 residues. The CDR3 is CASSQQRNTEAFF. CDR3 DNA sequence: TGTGCCAGCAGCCAACAGCGGAACACTGAAGCTTTCTTT. Supplemented by reference TRBV5-4 and TRBJ1-1, the full variable domain reads ETGVTQSPTHLIKTRGQQVTLRCSSQSGHNTVSWYQQALGQGPQFIFQYYREEENGRGNFPPRFSGLQFPNYSSELNVNALELDDSALYLCASSQQRNTEAFFGQGTRLTVV.

The CDR3 nucleotides read TGTGCCAGCACTTCCCCCGCGGGGCCAAACACTGAAGCTTTCTTT. Amino acid sequence: CASTSPAGPNTEAFF. The rearrangement links TRBV6-5 to TRBJ1-1, with a weak D call TRBD1 (5 bases). The germline CDR1 and CDR2 sequences are MNHEY and SVGAGI. The CDR3 extends over 15 amino acids. With 7 bases removed from V and 2 bases from J, the gap between germline ends came to 17 bases.

The V call is TRBV6-5, the J call TRBJ2-7, with D perhaps matching TRBD2 (6 bases). The ends were cut back, 2 bases at V and 2 bases at J, with 13 bases in the middle. The CDR3 is 15 amino acids. Germline V gives CDR1 MNHEY, CDR2 SVGAGI. CDR3 protein: CASSYQVGGAYEQYF. The CDR3, as DNA: TGTGCCAGCAGTTACCAGGTTGGAGGGGCCTACGAGCAGTACTTC.

The V and J genes are TRBV18 and TRBJ1-4, with a possible D match to TRBD1 (6 bases). The V gene's germline CDR1 is KGHSH and CDR2 LQKENI. Trimming took 3 bases from V and 7 from J, leaving 15 bases between them. This CDR3 spans 15 amino acids. CDR3 in DNA: TGTGCCAGCTCACCCCTGGGGGGCTTTGGTGAAAAACTGTTTTTT. Its protein is CASSPLGGFGEKLFF. Filled out from reference TRBV18 and TRBJ1-4, the complete variable domain reads NAGVMQNPRHLVRRRGQEARLRCSPMKGHSHVYWYRQLPEEGLKFMVYLQKENIIDESGMPKERFSAEFPKEGPSILRIQQVVRGDSAAYFCASSPLGGFGEKLFFGSGTQLSVL.

The chain joins TRBV7-9 to TRBJ1-4, with D perhaps TRBD1 (6 bases). Between the trimmed V and J ends, which lost 7 bases and 10 bases, there was a span of 19 bases. The CDR3 length is 14 residues. Germline V gives CDR1 SEHNR, CDR2 FQNEAQ (reference sequence). The CDR3 sequence is CASTQGRGVLKLFF. Written as DNA, the CDR3 is TGTGCCAGCACCCAGGGGCGGGGGGTTTTAAAACTGTTTTTT. Using reference TRBV7-9 and TRBJ1-4 for the parts outside the CDR3, the full variable domain is DTGVSQNPRHKITKRGQNVTFRCDPISEHNRLYWYRQTLGQGPEFLTYFQNEAQLEKSRLLSDRFSAERPKGSFSTLEIQRTEQGDSAMYLCASTQGRGVLKLFFGSGTQLSVL.

The chain couples TRBV2 to TRBJ1-6; D may be TRBD1 (6 bases). Germline CDR1 SNHLY, CDR2 FYNNEI. Trimming left V 6 bases short and J 2 bases short, with 20 bases between. This CDR3 spans 18 amino acids. The CDR3 DNA sequence: TGTGCCAGCAGCCTCTTGGGGGGGGCGAAACCCTATAATTCACCCCTCCACTTT. Protein: CASSLLGGAKPYNSPLHF.

This chain uses TRBV4-2 with TRBJ2-2; 12 bases are a match to TRBD2. The CDR3 length is 17 residues. The germline V gene has CDR1 LGHNA and CDR2 YNFKEQ. Losses at the gene ends were 1 base for V and 5 bases for J; bases not matched to a gene: 5. The CDR3 nucleotides read TGTGCCAGCAGCCAAGGACTAGCGGGAGAGGGGACCGGGGAGCTGTTTTTT. Translation: CASSQGLAGEGTGELFF.

This chain links TRBV6-6 with TRBJ2-7; TRBD2 matches at 9 bases. Germline CDR1 and CDR2: MNHNY and SVGAGI (reference sequence). Losses at the gene ends were 7 bases for V and 4 bases for J; bases not matched to a gene: 11. This CDR3 is built from 15 residues. The CDR3, as DNA: TGTGCCAGCACGACCGGGACTAGCCTTCCTTACGAGCAGTACTTC. Its protein product is CASTTGTSLPYEQYF.

The table lists this clone with a few counts. The rearrangement joins TRBV5-4 to TRBJ2-2, with 9 nucleotides matching TRBD2. CDR1 and CDR2 (germline): SGHNT, YYREEE (reference sequence). V gave up 1 base and J gave up 5 bases; unmatched junction bases: 6. The CDR3 sequence is 16 residues long. This CDR3 reads CASSLFLAGPTGELFF. Here the CDR3 DNA reads TGTGCCAGCAGCTTGTTCCTAGCGGGGCCAACCGGGGAGCTGTTTTTT. Based on the CDR3 plus reference TRBV5-4 and TRBJ2-2, the full variable domain is ETGVTQSPTHLIKTRGQQVTLRCSSQSGHNTVSWYQQALGQGPQFIFQYYREEENGRGNFPPRFSGLQFPNYSSELNVNALELDDSALYLCASSLFLAGPTGELFFGEGSRLTVL.

The chain uses TRBV6-1 and TRBJ2-7; D not certain. Germline V gives CDR1 MNHNS, CDR2 SASEGT. This CDR3 spans 12 amino acids. The V and J ends lost 6 bases and 4 bases respectively, with 10 bases between them. CDR3 amino acids: CASREIPYEQYF. The CDR3 bases are TGTGCCAGCAGAGAAATCCCTTACGAGCAGTACTTC.

The rearrangement links TRBV29-1 to TRBJ2-7; possibly TRBD1 for D (7 bases). The CDR3 runs 12 residues. The V gene's germline CDR1 is SQVTM and CDR2 ANQGSEA. Trimming shortened V by 4 bases and J by 7 bases, and 14 bases separated the two germline ends. The chain's CDR3 is CSVVEGAGEQYF. CDR3 coding DNA: TGCAGCGTTGTAGAGGGGGCGGGGGAGCAGTACTTC.

The rearrangement uses TRBV11-1 and TRBJ2-2, with D maybe TRBD1 (6 bases). Germline-derived CDR1 and CDR2 are SGHAT and FQDESV (reference sequence). The V end was cut by 2 bases, the J end by 6 bases, with 10 bases between. This CDR3 is built from 14 residues. In DNA form, the CDR3 reads TGTGCCAGCAGCTTAAACAGGGTCGCCGGGGAGCTGTTTTTT. It yields the protein CASSLNRVAGELFF.

The V and J genes are TRBV2 and TRBJ1-1; D call uncertain. Germline V gives CDR1 SNHLY, CDR2 FYNNEI. The CDR3 sequence is 13 residues long. Trimming pared 6 bases from V and 1 base from J, leaving 9 bases between. CDR3 protein: CASRGLENTEAFF. CDR3 DNA: TGTGCCAGCAGGGGCCTAGAGAACACTGAAGCTTTCTTT. The complete variable domain, with remaining parts taken from reference TRBV2 and TRBJ1-1, reads EPEVTQTPSHQVTQMGQEVILRCVPISNHLYFYWYRQILGQKVEFLVSFYNNEISEKSEIFDDQFSVERPDGSNFTLKIRSTKLEDSAMYFCASRGLENTEAFFGQGTRLTVV.

The chain has TRBV9 and TRBJ2-3, with D uncertain. In germline, CDR1 is SGDLS, CDR2 YYNGEE. This CDR3 spans 13 amino acids. V was clipped by 0 bases and J by 4 bases, with 6 bases between them. CDR3 DNA: TGTGCCAGCAGCGTAGTAACCCCAGATACGCAGTATTTT. As protein: CASSVVTPDTQYF.